This TCR beta chain was documented in a study of blood T cell repertoires in COVID-19. The wider study: The United States, Italy and Spain were the sources of the acute and convalescent COVID-19 samples.

This CDR3 has 17 residues. The V and J ends lost 6 bases and 0 bases respectively, with 18 bases between them. The germline CDR1 and CDR2 sequences are LNHDA and SQIVND (reference sequence). Using immunoSEQ multiplex PCR, the repertoire was profiled, and TCRdb retains in-frame clones only, with some absent. The sample lists 250,000 to 300,000 clones; approximately 85% were seen once. Those enrolled, adults aged roughly 18 to 89 years, came from 24 US areas. This TCR came from a woman aged 50 to 60 who had recovered from COVID-19. The chain recombines TRBV19 with TRBJ1-5, with D hard to call. Sequenced material: PBMCs or T cells enriched from blood (not recorded which). The DNA of the CDR3 is TGTGCCAGTAGCTTGGGTCGTCCGGGGTATAGCAATCAGCCCCAGCATTTT. Encoded protein: CASSLGRPGYSNQPQHF.